Shown below are 18 T cell receptor beta chains from a single sample sequenced in a study of cytomegalovirus exposure and HLA in healthy donors. The PCR had 60 Vbeta and 13 Jbeta primers. Profiled with immunoSEQ multiplex PCR; TCRdb holds only in-frame clones, not every one. This table lists 35,000 to 45,000 clones. The sample was PBMCs. The receptors originated from a male donor in good health and CMV-seronegative.

The V and J genes are TRBV5-1 and TRBJ2-5; maybe TRBD2 (6 bases). The V gene's germline CDR1 is SGHRS and CDR2 YFSETQ. The V end lost 4 bases, the J end lost 5 bases, and 15 bases lay between the germline ends. The CDR3 has 14 residues. The CDR3 region is CASSGGTEGETQYF. DNA of the CDR3: TGCGCCAGCAGCGGCGGGACGGAGGGTGAGACCCAGTACTTC.

The chain is built from TRBV5-1 and TRBJ1-4; no definite D call. V shed 0 bases and J shed 1 base, with 7 bases lying between them. The CDR3 has 15 residues. Germline assignment: CDR1 SGHRS and CDR2 YFSETQ. The CDR3 sequence: CASSLDPGTNEKLFF. DNA for the CDR3: TGCGCCAGCAGCTTGGATCCAGGAACTAATGAAAAACTGTTTTTT.

The gene calls are TRBV7-2 and TRBJ1-1; 7 bases line up with TRBD1. CDR3 size: 15 residues. Germline V gene data show CDR1 as SGHTA and CDR2 as FQGNSA. Trimming removed 2 bases from V and 7 bases from J; junction bases left unmatched: 10. Here the CDR3 reads CASSLTRTGRYEAFF. The CDR3, as DNA: TGTGCCAGCAGCTTAACGAGGACAGGACGTTATGAAGCTTTCTTT.

V usage is TRBV6-6 and J usage is TRBJ1-3; 8 positions agree with TRBD1. The CDR3 covers 14 residues. Germline values: CDR1 MNHNY, CDR2 SVGAGI (reference sequence). The trim removed 5 bases at V and 2 bases at J, leaving 2 bases unmatched. This CDR3 reads CASSMTGAGNTIYF. The CDR3 DNA is TGTGCCAGCAGTATGACAGGGGCTGGAAACACCATATATTTT.

The CDR3: CAGSGTGARGYTF. CDR3 in DNA: TGTGCCGGATCCGGGACAGGGGCGCGCGGCTACACCTTC. The rearrangement uses TRBV6-1 and TRBJ1-2, with 10 nucleotides matching TRBD1. The CDR3 runs 13 residues. Germline-derived CDR1 and CDR2 are MNHNS and SASEGT. The V and J ends lost 11 bases and 8 bases, in that order; junction bases with no gene match: 11.

J is TRBJ2-1 and V is TRBV11-3, with D perhaps TRBD1 (6 bases). Germline loops: CDR1 SGHNT, CDR2 YENEEA. V dropped 5 bases and J dropped 9 bases, with 11 bases sitting between them. The CDR3 runs 12 residues. DNA of the CDR3: TGTGCCAGCAGCCAAGGGGGTCTTGAGCAGTTCTTC. It translates to CASSQGGLEQFF.

The chain has TRBV5-5 and TRBJ1-5; the D gene is possibly TRBD1 (5 bases). Germline CDR1 reads SGHKS; CDR2 reads YYEKEE (reference sequence). Trimming left V 0 bases short and J 1 base short, with 14 bases between. The CDR3 runs to 17 residues. This CDR3 reads CASSLERDGGSNQPQHF. In DNA form, the CDR3 reads TGTGCCAGCAGCTTGGAAAGGGACGGAGGGAGCAATCAGCCCCAGCATTTT.

This chain links TRBV19 with TRBJ1-3, with a weak D call TRBD1 (6 bases). The CDR3 has 15 residues. Germline V gives CDR1 LNHDA, CDR2 SQIVND (reference sequence). The germline V and J ends were trimmed by 8 bases and 0 bases, with 14 bases remaining between them. The CDR3 spells CASGKTGSSGNTIYF. The DNA for the CDR3 is TGTGCCAGTGGGAAGACAGGTTCCTCTGGAAACACCATATATTTT. The complete variable domain, with remaining parts taken from reference TRBV19 and TRBJ1-3, reads DGGITQSPKYLFRKEGQNVTLSCEQNLNHDAMYWYRQDPGQGLRLIYYSQIVNDFQKGDIAEGYSVSREKKESFPLTVTSAQKNPTAFYLCASGKTGSSGNTIYFGEGSWLTVV.

The chain links TRBV6-5 to TRBJ1-3; D is unresolved. Looked up from germline, CDR1 is MNHEY and CDR2 is SVGAGI. Deletions cut 6 bases from V and 4 bases from J, with 13 bases between. This CDR3 is built from 14 residues. The CDR3 DNA reads TGTGCCAGCAGCCCCCGGGGTCTCGGAAACACCATATATTTT. Protein sequence: CASSPRGLGNTIYF.

V is TRBV28 and J is TRBJ2-1, with 8 bases aligning to TRBD1. CDR1 MDHEN and CDR2 SYDVKM come from the germline V gene. CDR3 length: 16 residues. The junction had 10 bases not matched to a gene; V was cut back by 5 bases and J by 4 bases. The CDR3 loop reads CASSPRQGAMYNEQFF. The CDR3 region has the DNA TGTGCCAGCAGTCCCCGCCAGGGGGCGATGTACAATGAGCAGTTCTTC. The full variable domain, in which reference TRBV28 and TRBJ2-1 provide the parts outside the CDR3, is DVKVTQSSRYLVKRTGEKVFLECVQDMDHENMFWYRQDPGLGLRLIYFSYDVKMKEKGDIPEGYSVSREKKERFSLILESASTNQTSMYLCASSPRQGAMYNEQFFGPGTRLTVL.

The V gene is TRBV5-8, the J gene TRBJ2-1; 10 bases are a match to TRBD2. CDR3 length equals 15 residues. The V and J ends lost 5 bases and 0 bases, in that order; junction bases with no gene match: 2. CDR1 is SGHTS and CDR2 is YDEGEE in the germline V gene. CDR3 in amino acids: CASSSGGYSYNEQFF. The CDR3 DNA follows: TGTGCCAGCAGTAGCGGGGGGTACTCCTACAATGAGCAGTTCTTC. The variable domain in full, with the rest retrieved from reference TRBV5-8 and TRBJ2-1, is EAGVTQSPTHLIKTRGQQATLRCSPISGHTSVYWYQQALGLGLQFLLWYDEGEERNRGNFPPRFSGRQFPNYSSELNVNALELEDSALYLCASSSGGYSYNEQFFGPGTRLTVL.

The chain uses TRBV4-2 and TRBJ2-5, with D possibly matching TRBD2 (7 bases). Trimming took 3 bases from V and 5 from J, leaving 13 bases between them. Germline CDR1 and CDR2: LGHNA and YNFKEQ. The CDR3 extends over 14 amino acids. CDR3: CASSQGGAGETQYF. The CDR3 region has the DNA TGTGCCAGCAGCCAGGGGGGGGCTGGGGAGACCCAGTACTTC.

About this clone: In the same sample, other DNA sequences code for this CDR3. The V and J genes are TRBV9 and TRBJ1-4; D gene unclear. Germline CDR1 and CDR2: SGDLS and YYNGEE. Trimming took off 7 bases at V and 8 bases at J, with 18 bases between the two ends. This CDR3 comprises 14 residues. As DNA, the CDR3 is TGTGCCAGCGGCTTGGGAGGAATTGGAGAAAAACTGTTTTTT. Translation gives CASGLGGIGEKLFF.

V and J are TRBV5-4 and TRBJ1-1; maybe TRBD1 (5 bases). Germline V gene sequence: CDR1 SGHNT, CDR2 YYREEE (reference sequence). V lost 4 bases to trimming and J lost 0 bases, with 13 bases between them. This CDR3 is built from 15 residues. The CDR3 bases are TGTGCCAGCAGCCCTCGGGGGGGGATGAACACTGAAGCTTTCTTT. It codes for CASSPRGGMNTEAFF.

The chain is built from TRBV19 and TRBJ2-5; TRBD2 aligns across 7 bases. The J call is uncertain, as TRBJ2-7 better fits the DNA end. The CDR3 has 12 residues. From germline, CDR1 is LNHDA and CDR2 SQIVND (reference sequence). This CDR3 is CASSPGGYEQYF. The CDR3 nucleotides read TGTGCCAGTAGTCCGGGAGGCTACGAGCAGTACTTC.

The V gene is TRBV5-4, the J gene TRBJ2-5, with D uncertain. This CDR3 is 13 amino acids long. V was shortened by 4 bases and J by 1 base, with 8 bases between the two germline ends. The germline V gene has CDR1 SGHNT and CDR2 YYREEE (reference sequence). The CDR3 nucleotides are TGTGCCAGCAGCAAACAACCCCAAGAGACCCAGTACTTC. Protein: CASSKQPQETQYF.

The gene calls are TRBV4-1 and TRBJ2-7; 9 nucleotides align to TRBD2. J gave up 6 bases and V 2 bases, and 14 bases lay outside the gene matches. The length of the CDR3 is 17 residues. Germline V gene lookup returns CDR1 MGHRA and CDR2 YSYEKL. The CDR3 reads CASSQHQRGADLREQYF. The CDR3 DNA reads TGCGCCAGCAGCCAACATCAGCGGGGGGCCGACCTACGCGAGCAGTACTTC.

The gene calls are TRBV2 and TRBJ1-6; TRBD1 agrees at 10 bases. With 4 bases clipped from V and 10 bases from J, the junction kept 4 bases outside the gene matches. The CDR3 extends over 14 amino acids. CDR1 and CDR2 (germline): SNHLY, FYNNEI. The CDR3 region is CASSADRGLSPLHF. DNA of the CDR3: TGTGCCAGCAGTGCGGACAGGGGGTTGTCACCCCTCCACTTT. The variable domain in full, with the rest retrieved from reference TRBV2 and TRBJ1-6, is EPEVTQTPSHQVTQMGQEVILRCVPISNHLYFYWYRQILGQKVEFLVSFYNNEISEKSEIFDDQFSVERPDGSNFTLKIRSTKLEDSAMYFCASSADRGLSPLHFGNGTRLTVT.